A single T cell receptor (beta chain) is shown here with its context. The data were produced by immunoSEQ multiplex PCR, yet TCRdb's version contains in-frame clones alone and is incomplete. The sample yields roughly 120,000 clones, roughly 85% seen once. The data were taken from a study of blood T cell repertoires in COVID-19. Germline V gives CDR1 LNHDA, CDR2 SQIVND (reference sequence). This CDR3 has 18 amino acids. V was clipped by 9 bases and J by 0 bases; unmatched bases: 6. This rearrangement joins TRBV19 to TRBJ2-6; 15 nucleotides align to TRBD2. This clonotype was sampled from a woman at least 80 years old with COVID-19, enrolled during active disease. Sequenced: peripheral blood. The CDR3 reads CASLGTSGRTSGANVLTF. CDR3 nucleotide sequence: TGTGCCAGCCTCGGGACTAGCGGGAGGACCTCTGGGGCCAACGTCCTGACTTTC.